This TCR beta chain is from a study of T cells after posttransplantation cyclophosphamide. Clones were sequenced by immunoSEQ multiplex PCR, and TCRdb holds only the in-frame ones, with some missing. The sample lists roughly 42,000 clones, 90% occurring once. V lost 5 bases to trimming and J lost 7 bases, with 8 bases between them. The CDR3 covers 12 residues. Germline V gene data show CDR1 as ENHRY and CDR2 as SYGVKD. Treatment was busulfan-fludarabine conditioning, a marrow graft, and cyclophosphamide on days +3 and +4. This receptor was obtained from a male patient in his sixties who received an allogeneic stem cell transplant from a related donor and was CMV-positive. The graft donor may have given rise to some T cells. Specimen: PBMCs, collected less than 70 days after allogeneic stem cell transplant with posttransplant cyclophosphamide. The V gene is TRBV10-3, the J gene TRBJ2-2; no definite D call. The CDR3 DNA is TGTGCCATCAGTCTGGCGGACGGGGAGCTGTTTTTT. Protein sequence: CAISLADGELFF.